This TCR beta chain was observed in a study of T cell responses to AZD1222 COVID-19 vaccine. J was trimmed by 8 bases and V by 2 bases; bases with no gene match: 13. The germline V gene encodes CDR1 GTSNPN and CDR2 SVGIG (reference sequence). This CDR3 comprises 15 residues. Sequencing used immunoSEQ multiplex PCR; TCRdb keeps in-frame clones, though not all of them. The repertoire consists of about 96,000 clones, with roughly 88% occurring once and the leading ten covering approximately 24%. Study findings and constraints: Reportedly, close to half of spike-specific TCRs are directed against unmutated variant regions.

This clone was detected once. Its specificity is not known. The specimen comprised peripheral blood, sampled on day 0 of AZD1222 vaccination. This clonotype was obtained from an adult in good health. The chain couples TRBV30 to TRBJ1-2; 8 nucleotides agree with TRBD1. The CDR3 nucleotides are TGTGCCTGGAGTCCCCCGGACAGGGCTATCGTGGGCTACACCTTC. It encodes CAWSPPDRAIVGYTF.